Below are 8 T cell receptor beta chains sequenced from a single sample in a study of early T cells in non-severe SARS-CoV-2 infection. TCRdb ran MiXCR on the 5' RACE reads and lists one entry per CDR3 protein. Altogether under 60,000 distinct CDR3 sequences are present, 8.7% being singletons, with the ten largest covering 3.5% to 5%. The sample here was whole blood, taken at baseline. The source of these receptors is an adult who was a healthcare worker with PCR-confirmed SARS-CoV-2 infection or an uninfected control (not recorded which).

This chain connects TRBV6-5 to TRBJ2-3; D perhaps matches TRBD1 (6 bases). CDR3 length: 14 residues. Trimming cost V 2 bases and J 0 bases, with 6 bases left between them. Germline CDR1 is MNHEY and CDR2 is SVGAGI. The CDR3 reads CASSYTGSTDTQYF. For the CDR3, the DNA is TGTGCCAGCAGTTACACAGGGAGCACAGATACGCAGTATTTT.

This clonotype has only a few counts. V is TRBV6-5 and J is TRBJ2-1; possibly TRBD2 for D (6 bases). The ends were cut back, 8 bases at V and 1 base at J, with 15 bases in the middle. CDR3 length: 15 residues. CDR1 and CDR2 from the germline V gene are MNHEY and SVGAGI. The CDR3 region has the DNA TGTGCCAGCCTCCAAAGACTAGGGTCCTACAATGAGCAGTTCTTC. It codes for CASLQRLGSYNEQFF.

The CDR3 region is CASSKGTSSYEQYF. In DNA form, the CDR3 reads TGTGCCAGCAGCAAAGGAACCAGCTCCTACGAGCAGTACTTC. This rearrangement joins TRBV21-1 to TRBJ2-7. TRBV21-1 constitutes a pseudogene. The CDR3 covers 14 residues.

J is TRBJ2-6 and V is TRBV7-9; D gene uncertain. Germline V gene data show CDR1 as SEHNR and CDR2 as FQNEAQ (reference sequence). Trimming took off 8 bases at V and 4 bases at J, with 12 bases between the two ends. This CDR3 has 14 residues. The chain's CDR3 is CASRPRVGANVLTF. CDR3 in DNA: TGTGCCAGCCGCCCTCGTGTGGGGGCCAACGTCCTGACTTTC.

The genes are TRBV30 and TRBJ1-3; 11 bases align to TRBD1. Germline V gene lookup returns CDR1 GTSNPN and CDR2 SVGIG (reference sequence). The trim removed 3 bases at V and 4 bases at J, leaving 11 bases unmatched. This CDR3 comprises 17 residues. Written as DNA, the CDR3 is TGTGCCTGGAGAGAGAACTACGGACAGGGGGCAGGAAACACCATATATTTT. This sequence encodes CAWRENYGQGAGNTIYF.

This clonotype was recorded at least ten times. The CDR3 reads CASTPSGGRSVEQFF. DNA for the CDR3: TGTGCCAGCACCCCAAGCGGGGGGCGGTCGGTTGAGCAGTTCTTC. The chain links TRBV12-3 or TRBV12-4 to TRBJ2-1; 9 bases match TRBD2. Losses at the gene ends were 7 bases for V and 9 bases for J; bases not matched to a gene: 13. The CDR3 loop spans 15 amino acids.

V usage is TRBV20-1 and J usage is TRBJ2-3, with D possibly being TRBD2 (5 bases). With 4 bases removed from V and 11 bases from J, the gap between germline ends came to 16 bases. Germline CDR1 is DFQATT and CDR2 is SNEGSKA (reference sequence). There are 12 residues in the CDR3. As DNA, the CDR3 is TGCAGTGCTATCCCTGGACTCCATTTGCAGTATTTT. It encodes CSAIPGLHLQYF.

This clonotype was recorded at least ten times. The rearrangement uses TRBV12-3 or TRBV12-4 and TRBJ1-3; 7 bases are shared with TRBD1. V trimming: 6 bases; J trimming: 1 base; junction bases outside the gene matches: 3. This CDR3 contains 14 residues. CDR3 residues: CASSLGQSGNTIYF. DNA for the CDR3: TGTGCCAGCAGCCTGGGACAGTCTGGAAACACCATATATTTT.